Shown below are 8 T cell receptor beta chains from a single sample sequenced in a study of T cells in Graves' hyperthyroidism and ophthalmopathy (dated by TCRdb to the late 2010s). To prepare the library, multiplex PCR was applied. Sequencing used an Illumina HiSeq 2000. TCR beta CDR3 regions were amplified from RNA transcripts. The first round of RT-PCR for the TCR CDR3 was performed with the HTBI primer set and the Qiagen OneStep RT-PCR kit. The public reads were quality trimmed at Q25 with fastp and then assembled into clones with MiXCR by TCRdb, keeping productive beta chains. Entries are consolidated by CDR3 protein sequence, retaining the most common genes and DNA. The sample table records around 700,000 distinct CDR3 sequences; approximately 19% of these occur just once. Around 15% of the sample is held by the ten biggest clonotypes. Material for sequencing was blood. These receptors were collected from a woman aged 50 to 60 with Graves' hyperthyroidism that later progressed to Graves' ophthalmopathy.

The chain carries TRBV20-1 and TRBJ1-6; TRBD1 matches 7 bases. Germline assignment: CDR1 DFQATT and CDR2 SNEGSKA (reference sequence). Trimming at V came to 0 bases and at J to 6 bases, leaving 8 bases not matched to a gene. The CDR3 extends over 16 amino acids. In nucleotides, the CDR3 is TGCAGTGCTAGAGACGCCTACAGGGGCGTTAATTCACCCCTCCACTTT. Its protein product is CSARDAYRGVNSPLHF.

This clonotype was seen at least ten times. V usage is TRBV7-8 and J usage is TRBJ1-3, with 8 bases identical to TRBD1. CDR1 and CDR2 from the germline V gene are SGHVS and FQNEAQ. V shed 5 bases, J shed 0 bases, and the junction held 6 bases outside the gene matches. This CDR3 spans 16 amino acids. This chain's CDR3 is CASSPRDRSSGNTIYF. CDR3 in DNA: TGTGCCAGCAGCCCCCGGGACAGGAGCTCTGGAAACACCATATATTTT.

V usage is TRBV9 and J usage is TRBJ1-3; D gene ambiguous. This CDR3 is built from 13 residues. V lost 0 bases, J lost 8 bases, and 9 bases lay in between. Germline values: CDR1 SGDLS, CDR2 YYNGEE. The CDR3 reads CASSVALVDTIYF. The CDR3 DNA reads TGTGCCAGCAGCGTAGCTTTGGTAGACACCATATATTTT.

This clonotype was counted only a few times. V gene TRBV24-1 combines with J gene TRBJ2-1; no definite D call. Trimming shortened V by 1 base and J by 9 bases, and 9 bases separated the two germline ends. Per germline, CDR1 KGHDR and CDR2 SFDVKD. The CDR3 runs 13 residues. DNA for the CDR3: TGTGCCACCAGTGATTTTTATGGTATTGAGCAGTTCTTC. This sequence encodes CATSDFYGIEQFF.

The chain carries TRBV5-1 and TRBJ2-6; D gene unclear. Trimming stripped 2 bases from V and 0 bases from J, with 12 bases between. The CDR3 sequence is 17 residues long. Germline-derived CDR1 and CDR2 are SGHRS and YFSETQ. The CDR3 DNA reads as TGCGCCAGCAGCTTTATTATAGGGATCTCTGGGGCCAACGTCCTGACTTTC. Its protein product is CASSFIIGISGANVLTF.

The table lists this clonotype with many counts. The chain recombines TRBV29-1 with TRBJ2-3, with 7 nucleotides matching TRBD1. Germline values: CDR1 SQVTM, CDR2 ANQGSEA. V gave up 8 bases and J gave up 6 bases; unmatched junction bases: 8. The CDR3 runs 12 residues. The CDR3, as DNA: TGCAGCACGGGACAGCAGCGGGATACGCAGTATTTT. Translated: CSTGQQRDTQYF.

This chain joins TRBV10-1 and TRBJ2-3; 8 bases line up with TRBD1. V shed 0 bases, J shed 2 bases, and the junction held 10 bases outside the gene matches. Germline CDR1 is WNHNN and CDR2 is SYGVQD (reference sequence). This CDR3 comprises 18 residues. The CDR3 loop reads CASSESFADRAHTDTQYF. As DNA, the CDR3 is TGCGCCAGCAGTGAGTCCTTTGCGGACAGGGCCCACACAGATACGCAGTATTTT.

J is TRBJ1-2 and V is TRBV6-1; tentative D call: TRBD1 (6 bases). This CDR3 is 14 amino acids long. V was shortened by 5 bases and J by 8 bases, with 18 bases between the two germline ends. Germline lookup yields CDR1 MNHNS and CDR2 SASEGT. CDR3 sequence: CASSFGTLPRGYTF. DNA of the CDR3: TGTGCCAGCAGTTTCGGGACACTTCCACGAGGCTACACCTTC.